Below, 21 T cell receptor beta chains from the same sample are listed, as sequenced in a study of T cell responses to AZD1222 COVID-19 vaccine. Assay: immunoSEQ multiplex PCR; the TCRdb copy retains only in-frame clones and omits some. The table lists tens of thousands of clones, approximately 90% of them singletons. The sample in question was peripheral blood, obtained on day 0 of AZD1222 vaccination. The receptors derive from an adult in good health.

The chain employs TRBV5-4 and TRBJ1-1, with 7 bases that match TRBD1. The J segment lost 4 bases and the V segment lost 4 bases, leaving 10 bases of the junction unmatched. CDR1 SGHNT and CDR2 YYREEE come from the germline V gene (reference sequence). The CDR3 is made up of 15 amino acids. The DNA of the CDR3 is TGTGCCAGCAGCGTACCAGGGGGGGAAGGCACTGAAGCTTTCTTT. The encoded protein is CASSVPGGEGTEAFF.

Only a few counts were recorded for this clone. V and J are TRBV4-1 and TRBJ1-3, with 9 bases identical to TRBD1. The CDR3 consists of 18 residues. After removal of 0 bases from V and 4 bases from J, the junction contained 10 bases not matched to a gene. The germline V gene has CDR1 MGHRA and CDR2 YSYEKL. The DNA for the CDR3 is TGCGCCAGCAGCCAAGATCGGATGGGACAGGGAGGCGGAAACACCATATATTTT. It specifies CASSQDRMGQGGGNTIYF.

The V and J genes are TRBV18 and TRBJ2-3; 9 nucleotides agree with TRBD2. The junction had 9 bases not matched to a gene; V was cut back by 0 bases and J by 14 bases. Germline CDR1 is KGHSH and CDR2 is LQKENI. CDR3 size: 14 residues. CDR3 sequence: CASSPPLLAGPWYF. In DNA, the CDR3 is TGTGCCAGCTCACCACCCCTCCTAGCGGGGCCTTGGTATTTT.

The CDR3 is CASSLGPLYEQYF. CDR3 DNA sequence: TGTGCCAGCAGCTTAGGCCCTTTATACGAGCAGTACTTC. The chain combines TRBV7-2 with TRBJ2-7; D unclear. The CDR3 is 13 residues long. V was shortened by 1 base and J by 4 bases, with 8 bases between the two germline ends. Germline values: CDR1 SGHTA, CDR2 FQGNSA.

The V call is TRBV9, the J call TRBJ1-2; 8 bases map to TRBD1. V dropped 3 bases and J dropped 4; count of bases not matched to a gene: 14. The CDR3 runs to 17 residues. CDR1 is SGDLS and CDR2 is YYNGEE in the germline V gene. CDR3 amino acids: CASSAGTGTLRGYGYTF. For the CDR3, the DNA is TGTGCCAGCAGCGCCGGGACAGGCACCCTAAGGGGCTATGGCTACACCTTC.

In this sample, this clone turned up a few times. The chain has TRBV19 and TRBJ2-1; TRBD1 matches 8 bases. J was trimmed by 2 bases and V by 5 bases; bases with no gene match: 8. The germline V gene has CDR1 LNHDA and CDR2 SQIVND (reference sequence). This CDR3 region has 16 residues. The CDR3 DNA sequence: TGTGCCAGTAGTCTGGACAGGGCGAATCCCTACAATGAGCAGTTCTTC. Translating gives CASSLDRANPYNEQFF. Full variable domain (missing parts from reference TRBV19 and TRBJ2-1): DGGITQSPKYLFRKEGQNVTLSCEQNLNHDAMYWYRQDPGQGLRLIYYSQIVNDFQKGDIAEGYSVSREKKESFPLTVTSAQKNPTAFYLCASSLDRANPYNEQFFGPGTRLTVL.

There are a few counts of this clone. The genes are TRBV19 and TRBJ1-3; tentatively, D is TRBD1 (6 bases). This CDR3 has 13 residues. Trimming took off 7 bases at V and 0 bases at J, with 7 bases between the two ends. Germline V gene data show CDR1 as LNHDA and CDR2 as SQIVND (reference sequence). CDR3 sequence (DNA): TGTGCCAGTACAGGGGACTCTGGAAACACCATATATTTT. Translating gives CASTGDSGNTIYF.

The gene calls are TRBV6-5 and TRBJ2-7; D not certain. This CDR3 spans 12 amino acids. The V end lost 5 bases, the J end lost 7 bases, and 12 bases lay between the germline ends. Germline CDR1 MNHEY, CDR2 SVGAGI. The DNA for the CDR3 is TGTGCCAGCAGTCCCGCGGAGAGGGAGCAGTACTTC. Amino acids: CASSPAEREQYF.

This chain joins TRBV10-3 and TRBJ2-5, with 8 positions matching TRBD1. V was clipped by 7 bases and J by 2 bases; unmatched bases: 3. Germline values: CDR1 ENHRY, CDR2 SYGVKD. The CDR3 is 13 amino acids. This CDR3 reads CAITRGLQETQYF. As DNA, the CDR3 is TGTGCCATCACCAGGGGGCTACAAGAGACCCAGTACTTC.

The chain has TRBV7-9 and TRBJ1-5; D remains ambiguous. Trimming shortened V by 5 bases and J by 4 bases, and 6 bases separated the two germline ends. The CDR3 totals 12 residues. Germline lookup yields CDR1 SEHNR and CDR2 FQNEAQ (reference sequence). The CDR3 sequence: CASSPDNQPQHF. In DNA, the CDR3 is TGTGCCAGCAGCCCGGATAATCAGCCCCAGCATTTT.

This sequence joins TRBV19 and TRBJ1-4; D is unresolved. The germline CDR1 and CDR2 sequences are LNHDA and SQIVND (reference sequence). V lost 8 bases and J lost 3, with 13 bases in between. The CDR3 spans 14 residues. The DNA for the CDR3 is TGTGCCAGTCAAGCATCCCTCTCTAATGAAAAACTGTTTTTT. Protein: CASQASLSNEKLFF.

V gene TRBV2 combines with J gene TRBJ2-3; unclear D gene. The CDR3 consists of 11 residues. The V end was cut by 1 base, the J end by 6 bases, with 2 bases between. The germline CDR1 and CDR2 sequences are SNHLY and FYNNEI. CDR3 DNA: TGTGCCAGCAGTGAAGGGGATACGCAGTATTTT. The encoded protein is CASSEGDTQYF.

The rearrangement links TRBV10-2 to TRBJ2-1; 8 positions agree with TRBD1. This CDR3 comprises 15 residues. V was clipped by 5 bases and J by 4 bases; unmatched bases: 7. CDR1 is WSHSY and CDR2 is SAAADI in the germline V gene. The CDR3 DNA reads TGCGCCAGCAGTAACCGGGACAGGACTTACAATGAGCAGTTCTTC. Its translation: CASSNRDRTYNEQFF.

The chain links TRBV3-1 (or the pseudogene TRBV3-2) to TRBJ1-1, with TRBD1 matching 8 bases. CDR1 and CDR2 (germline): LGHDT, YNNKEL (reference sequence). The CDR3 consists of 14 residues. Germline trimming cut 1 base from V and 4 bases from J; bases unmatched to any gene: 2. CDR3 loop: CASSQVQGATEAFF. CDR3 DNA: TGTGCCAGCAGCCAAGTCCAGGGGGCCACTGAAGCTTTCTTT.

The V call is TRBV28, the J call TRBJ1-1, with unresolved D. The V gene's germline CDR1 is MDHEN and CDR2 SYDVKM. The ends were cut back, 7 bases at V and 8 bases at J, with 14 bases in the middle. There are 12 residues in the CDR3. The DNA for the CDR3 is TGTGCCAGCACCCTCCCGGGTAGGGAAGCTTTCTTT. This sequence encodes CASTLPGREAFF. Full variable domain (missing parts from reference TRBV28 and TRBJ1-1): DVKVTQSSRYLVKRTGEKVFLECVQDMDHENMFWYRQDPGLGLRLIYFSYDVKMKEKGDIPEGYSVSREKKERFSLILESASTNQTSMYLCASTLPGREAFFGQGTRLTVV.

CDR3 sequence: CASSSLAGGLNEQFF. The CDR3 coding sequence is TGTGCCAGCAGCTCACTAGCGGGGGGGCTCAATGAGCAGTTCTTC. The V and J genes are TRBV5-6 and TRBJ2-1; 13 bases are shared with TRBD2. The CDR3 spans 15 residues. V shed 3 bases and J 6 bases; nucleotides not matched to a gene: 3. The V gene's germline CDR1 is SGHDT and CDR2 YYEEEE.

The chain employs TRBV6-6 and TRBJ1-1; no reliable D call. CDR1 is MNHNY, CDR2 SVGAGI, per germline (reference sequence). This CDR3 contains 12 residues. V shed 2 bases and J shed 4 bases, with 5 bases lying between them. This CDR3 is CASSYGITEAFF. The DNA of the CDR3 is TGTGCCAGCAGTTACGGGATCACTGAAGCTTTCTTT.

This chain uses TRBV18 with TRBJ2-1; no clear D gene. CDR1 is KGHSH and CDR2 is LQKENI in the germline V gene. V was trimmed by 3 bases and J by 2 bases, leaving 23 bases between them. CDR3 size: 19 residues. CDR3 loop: CASSPFEARSQVAYNEQFF. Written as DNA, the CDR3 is TGTGCCAGCTCACCCTTCGAAGCACGCTCGCAGGTGGCCTACAATGAGCAGTTCTTC. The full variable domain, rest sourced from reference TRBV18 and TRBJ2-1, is NAGVMQNPRHLVRRRGQEARLRCSPMKGHSHVYWYRQLPEEGLKFMVYLQKENIIDESGMPKERFSAEFPKEGPSILRIQQVVRGDSAAYFCASSPFEARSQVAYNEQFFGPGTRLTVL.

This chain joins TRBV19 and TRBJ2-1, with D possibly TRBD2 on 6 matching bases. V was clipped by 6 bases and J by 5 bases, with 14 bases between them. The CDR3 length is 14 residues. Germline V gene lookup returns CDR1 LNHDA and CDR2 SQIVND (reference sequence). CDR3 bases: TGTGCCAGTAGGCCCTTAGGAGGGAACAATGAGCAGTTCTTC. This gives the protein CASRPLGGNNEQFF.

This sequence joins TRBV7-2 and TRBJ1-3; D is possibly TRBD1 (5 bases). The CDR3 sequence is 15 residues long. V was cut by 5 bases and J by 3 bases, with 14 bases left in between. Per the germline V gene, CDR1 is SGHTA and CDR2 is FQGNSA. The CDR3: CASSPPGTLGNTIYF. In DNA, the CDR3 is TGTGCCAGCAGCCCCCCCGGGACGCTTGGAAACACCATATATTTT.

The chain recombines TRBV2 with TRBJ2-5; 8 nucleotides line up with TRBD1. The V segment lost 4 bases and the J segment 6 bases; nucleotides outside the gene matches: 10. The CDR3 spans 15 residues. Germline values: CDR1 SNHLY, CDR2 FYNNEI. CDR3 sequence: CASSVEAGGLKTQYF. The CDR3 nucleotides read TGTGCCAGCAGTGTAGAAGCAGGGGGCTTGAAGACCCAGTACTTC.